This T cell receptor beta chain stems from a study of beta chain features in type 1 diabetes (dated by TCRdb to the late 2010s). A note on the overall study: Patients and healthy donors did not differ in mean age, gender distribution, total cell number or subset yield. A total of roughly 99,000,000 sorted cells were examined across all samples, and the number of cells per subset was strongly correlated with RNA yield. The study compared TCRB repertoires of sorted circulating CD4+ T cell subsets between recently diagnosed type 1 diabetes patients and matched healthy donors. Regulatory and stem cell-like memory subsets were isolated from only 8 patients and roughly 8 healthy donors, whereas naive and central memory subsets came from all 30 or so donors.

Each donor gave one peripheral blood draw, averaging approximately 110 mL, which was collected into heparinised tubes. Using a panel that included CD45RO, CCR7, CD25, CD127, CD95 and CD27, naive, central memory, regulatory and stem cell-like memory CD4+ T cells were sorted on a BD FACSAria II. A purity above 95% was achieved for all sorted populations. PBMCs were isolated immediately by Lymphoprep density gradient centrifugation and stained directly without culture. So that batch effects would be minimized, each experiment stained and sorted samples in pairs, pairing one healthy donor with one patient. The CDR3 spans 13 residues, from the cysteine through the phenylalanine. The DNA shown is the 39-base CDR3, in frame from base 1. CDR1 and CDR2 (SGHTA, FQGNSA) derive from the germline V gene. V and J lose 1 base and 8 bases, and a span of 11 bases separates them. Broad study findings and their caveats: Shorter templates might have been favored by PCR, but patient and control samples were amplified and corrected together, so both groups would have been affected equally by any skew. Because cDNA was sequenced instead of genomic DNA, activated cells with high expression could be over-represented, although the groups did not differ in activation or CD3 levels. At VDJ recombination sites, type 1 diabetes patients had fewer insertions and more deleted nucleotides, which implies abnormalities in thymic rearrangement. A moderate but significant shortening of TCRB CDR3 length was observed in type 1 diabetes patients in all four CD4+ subsets. Naive, central memory and regulatory TCRB repertoires appeared to be more similar among patients than among healthy donors. HLA sub-analyses involved small numbers of individuals, so any influence of HLA type on TCRB rearrangement remained unresolved.

The entire amount of isolated RNA was reverse transcribed using the High Capacity cDNA Reverse Transcription Kit, so the sequenced TCRB transcripts were expressed ones. Naive, central memory and regulatory T cell samples underwent deep immunoSEQ sequencing, averaging around 4 million total reads per sample. After sorted cells were lysed in RLT buffer, RNA was extracted with DNase-treated RNeasy Micro or Mini kits, with the choice depending on cell number. To prevent cross-contamination, each cell subset was processed individually, whereas patient and healthy donor samples were processed jointly. The immunoSEQ multiplex PCR was used to amplify TCRB sequences from cDNA, yielding 87-bp fragments that span the CDR3 region. Sequencing of the amplicons was performed on the Illumina HiSeq platform. The original methods were these. Synthetic template baselines were used to correct PCR bias computationally, reads within Hamming distance 2 were collapsed together, and singletons that could not be merged were discarded. By aligning reads against IMGT, V, D and J genes, CDR3 length, and insertions or deletions at six rearrangement sites were assigned. Within each subset, clonotype counts were normalized to the number of sorted cells before true diversity and Gini coefficients were calculated with the tcR R package. Repertoire sharing was quantified using the overlap coefficient calculated on TCRB nucleotide sequences. TCRdb mirrors the immuneACCESS table, restricted to in-frame sequences. Some clones are absent from its copies; in checked studies, under half trace to an unresolved V gene, and the reason for the others is unknown. V, J and clone size derive from that table, while D and trimming were established from the DNA sequence. The sample records approximately 70,000 clones, almost 50% of which are singletons. In total, the top ten clones hold roughly 0.7% of the sample.

About this clone itself: Its binding antigen is unknown. Base qualities are not recorded, but no much larger clone differs from it by a single base.

This clonotype was sampled from a man younger than 40 with type 1 diabetes. The sequence is built from TRBV7-2 and TRBJ1-1, with the D gene not confidently named. The sequenced material came from central memory CD4+ T cells from blood. The nucleotide sequence reads TGTGCCAGCAGCTTAGTAGCCAGCTCGGAAGCTTTCTTT. Its amino acids are CASSLVASSEAFF.